These 11 T cell receptor beta chains came from one sample sequenced in a study of CD8+ T cells in alopecia areata (dated by TCRdb to the late 2010s). The sample's time point label, decoded: less than five weeks on oral tofacitinib. The treatment or condition label for this specimen denotes: oral pan-JAK inhibitor, 5-10 mg twice daily. Library preparation used the immunoSEQ multiplex PCR assay. For TCR sequencing, RNA was extracted from every sample and reverse transcribed into cDNA to serve as template. TCRdb took over this immuneACCESS table, retaining in-frame rearrangements with V and J assigned. Such tables are incomplete; in checked studies, under half of the missing clones stem from an unresolved V gene, and the remainder is unexplained. The table for this sample lists fewer than 150,000 clones; 80% to 90% of them were counted only once. Just under 25% of the sample belongs to the ten largest clones.

Here the sequenced sample was CD8+ T cells sorted from blood, taken at week 4, from a patient treated with tofacitinib. These receptors were taken from a human donor with alopecia areata.

The chain joins TRBV27 to TRBJ1-5; possibly TRBD1 for D (5 bases). The CDR3 is 14 residues long. Germline CDR1 is MNHEY and CDR2 is SMNVEV (reference sequence). V was pared by 5 bases and J by 3 bases, with 11 bases between. CDR3 sequence reads: CASSLTGPNQPQHF. CDR3 bases: TGTGCCAGCAGTCTCACAGGACCCAATCAGCCCCAGCATTTT.

The chain joins TRBV13 to TRBJ1-1; D remains ambiguous. Trimming cost V 6 bases and J 5 bases, with 16 bases left between them. Germline CDR1 and CDR2: PRHDT and FYEKMQ (reference sequence). The CDR3 is 14 residues long. Written as DNA, the CDR3 is TGTGCCAGCAGAATACGCGGGATGGAAACTGAAGCTTTCTTT. Residues: CASRIRGMETEAFF.

The J gene is TRBJ2-7, the V gene TRBV14; D is uncertain. The CDR3 has 16 amino acids. Germline CDR1 is SGHDN and CDR2 is FVKESK. V dropped 7 bases and J dropped 3 bases, with 22 bases sitting between them. CDR3 region: CASKAKSLLPFYEQYF. The CDR3 DNA reads as TGTGCCAGCAAAGCCAAGTCCCTCCTCCCTTTCTACGAGCAGTACTTC.

This clone was observed a handful of times. The V call is TRBV29-1, the J call TRBJ2-3; 12 bases line up with TRBD2. Germline V gene data show CDR1 as SQVTM and CDR2 as ANQGSEA. The CDR3 contains 17 residues. V trimming: 4 bases; J trimming: 5 bases; junction bases outside the gene matches: 13. CDR3 sequence: CSVGPLVLAGGLDTQYF. CDR3 DNA: TGCAGCGTTGGTCCCTTGGTCCTAGCGGGGGGGCTAGATACGCAGTATTTT.

This sequence joins TRBV7-6 and TRBJ2-1; 12 bases fit TRBD2. V was pared by 0 bases and J by 6 bases, with 3 bases of the junction left unmatched. The CDR3 length is 16 residues. CDR1 and CDR2 from the germline V gene are SGHVS and FNYEAQ. CDR3 region: CASSLATSGGFNEQFF. In DNA, the CDR3 is TGTGCCAGCAGCTTAGCGACTAGCGGGGGTTTCAATGAGCAGTTCTTC.

V gene TRBV5-4 combines with J gene TRBJ2-5; D gene ambiguous. The CDR3 spans 14 residues. The V gene lost 0 bases and the J gene lost 2 bases, with 8 bases spanning the gap. In germline, CDR1 is SGHNT, CDR2 YYREEE (reference sequence). The CDR3 sequence: CASSLAGYQETQYF. DNA of the CDR3: TGTGCCAGCAGCTTGGCCGGGTATCAAGAGACCCAGTACTTC.

In its sample, this clone was seen once. CDR3 protein: CASSSSIGPYEQYF. The CDR3, as DNA: TGTGCCAGCAGTTCGTCCATAGGGCCCTACGAGCAGTACTTC. This chain connects TRBV27 to TRBJ2-7; D is ambiguous. The V gene's germline CDR1 is MNHEY and CDR2 SMNVEV (reference sequence). This CDR3 is 14 amino acids long. V was trimmed by 4 bases and J by 2 bases, leaving 12 bases between them.

The rearrangement links TRBV7-9 to TRBJ1-1; D is possibly TRBD1 (5 bases). CDR1 and CDR2 (germline): SEHNR, FQNEAQ (reference sequence). Trimming took 3 bases from V and 4 from J, leaving 15 bases between them. The CDR3 spans 15 residues. Written as DNA, the CDR3 is TGTGCCAGCAGCTTTTTGGGGGTCGAGGGCACTGAAGCTTTCTTT. It encodes CASSFLGVEGTEAFF.

This chain joins TRBV5-1 and TRBJ2-5; D gene uncertain. V was pared by 0 bases and J by 2 bases, with 8 bases between. Germline values: CDR1 SGHRS, CDR2 YFSETQ. The CDR3 length is 14 residues. The CDR3 loop reads CASSLGTIQETQYF. CDR3 bases: TGCGCCAGCAGCTTGGGTACTATTCAAGAGACCCAGTACTTC.

The chain is built from TRBV5-1 and TRBJ2-1; the D gene is possibly TRBD2 (5 bases). The V and J ends lost 1 base and 0 bases respectively, with 8 bases between them. The CDR3 is 15 residues long. Germline values: CDR1 SGHRS, CDR2 YFSETQ. This CDR3 reads CASSLTGSSYNEQFF. The CDR3 nucleotides are TGCGCCAGCAGCTTGACGGGGAGCTCCTACAATGAGCAGTTCTTC. The entire variable domain, with the rest obtained from reference TRBV5-1 and TRBJ2-1, is as follows: KAGVTQTPRYLIKTRGQQVTLSCSPISGHRSVSWYQQTPGQGLQFLFEYFSETQRNKGNFPGRFSGRQFSNSRSEMNVSTLELGDSALYLCASSLTGSSYNEQFFGPGTRLTVL.

This rearrangement joins TRBV21-1 to TRBJ2-7. TRBV21-1 is noted as a pseudogene. The CDR3 has 11 residues. The CDR3 nucleotides read TGTGCCAGACCCCAAAGCTACGAGCAGTACTTC. This encodes CARPQSYEQYF.